The T cell receptor beta chain described here comes from a study of shared clonotypes between healthy human individuals. The method was immunoSEQ multiplex PCR; TCRdb's version includes in-frame clones alone and lacks a portion of them. This table has about 1.5 million clones, 95% to 99% appearing once. CDR3 length: 16 residues. Germline CDR1 ENHRY, CDR2 SYGVKD. V was shortened by 0 bases and J by 2 bases, with 11 bases between the two germline ends. This chain joins TRBV10-3 and TRBJ1-5; D possibly corresponds to TRBD1 (6 bases). The receptor was derived from a man aged 25 to 45 in good health. Sequencing was performed on naive CD4+ T cells sorted from blood. The subset here: CD45RA+ positively selected. CDR3 sequence: CAISESGGKGNQPQHF. CDR3 nucleotides: TGTGCCATCAGTGAGTCAGGGGGGAAGGGCAATCAGCCCCAGCATTTT.